This TCR beta chain was captured by sequencing in a study of blood T cells in healthy people across ages. Alongside a J-beta primer mix, a sample-barcoded 5' primer served in a second PCR lasting about 7 to 12 cycles. Samples each returned at least 3 million CDR3-containing paired-end reads. Using its own MiXCR run on the 5' RACE reads, TCRdb lists one record per CDR3 protein. The sample lists roughly 1.5 million distinct CDR3 sequences; about 42% were seen once. This clonotype was found a few times. CDR3 length: 14 amino acids. CDR1 LNHDA and CDR2 SQIVND come from the germline V gene (reference sequence). Trimming shortened V by 4 bases and J by 13 bases, and 20 bases separated the two germline ends.

The origin of this receptor is a woman in her late teens or twenties in good health. This rearrangement joins TRBV19 to TRBJ2-1; D possibly corresponds to TRBD1 (5 bases). Sequencing was performed on blood. As DNA, the CDR3 is TGTGCCAGTAGTACTCTAGGGGTACAAGAGACCCAGTTCTTC. It is translated as CASSTLGVQETQFF.